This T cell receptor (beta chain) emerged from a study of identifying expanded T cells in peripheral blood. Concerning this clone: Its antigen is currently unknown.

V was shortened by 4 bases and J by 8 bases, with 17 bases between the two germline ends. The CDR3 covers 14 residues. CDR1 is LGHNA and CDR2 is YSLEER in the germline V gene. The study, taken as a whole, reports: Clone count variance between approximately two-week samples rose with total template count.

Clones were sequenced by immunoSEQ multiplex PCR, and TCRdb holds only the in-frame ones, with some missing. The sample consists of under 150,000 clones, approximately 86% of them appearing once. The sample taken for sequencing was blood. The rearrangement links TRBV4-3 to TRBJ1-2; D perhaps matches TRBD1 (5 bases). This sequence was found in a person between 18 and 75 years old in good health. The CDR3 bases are TGCGCCAGCAGCCCGCTGCGATCGGGGGACGGCTACACCTTC. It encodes CASSPLRSGDGYTF.